Listed here is a single TCR beta chain. This specimen comes from a study of control samples from healthy donors and cancer patients. Losses at the gene ends were 4 bases for V and 8 bases for J; bases not matched to a gene: 5. The germline V gene encodes CDR1 SEHNR and CDR2 FQNEAQ (reference sequence). This CDR3 contains 14 residues. Libraries were prepared by immunoSEQ multiplex PCR; TCRdb keeps only in-frame clonotypes and omits some of them. The top ten hold more than 6.5% of the sample, which has 130,000 or so clones, about 90% seen once. The source material was blood. The receptor was derived from a man aged 18 to 35 in good health. The chain employs TRBV7-9 and TRBJ1-6, with TRBD1 matching 7 bases. CDR3 residues: CASSYRGGDSPLHF. In DNA form, the CDR3 reads TGTGCCAGCAGCTACAGGGGTGGTGATTCACCCCTCCACTTT.